This TCR beta chain was recorded in a study of blood T cell repertoires in COVID-19. Study details: The samples span acute and convalescent COVID-19 from the United States, Italy and Spain. PBMCs, B-cell-depleted T cells, or T cells were the source of the cDNA or gDNA that made up the material.

This clone was seen more than once but under ten times. The V end lost 1 base, the J end lost 3 bases, and 13 bases lay between the germline ends. This CDR3 has 15 amino acids. Germline V CDR1 and CDR2: MGHRA, YSYEKL. How the authors handled the data: Amplification from reference gene primers served as the basis for estimated nucleated cell counts. The data were produced by immunoSEQ multiplex PCR, yet TCRdb's version contains in-frame clones alone and is incomplete. V, J and clone size were drawn from that table, and D and trimming were deduced from the DNA. The sample consists of 70,000 or so clones, roughly 79% of them appearing once.

The clonotype was recovered from a man in his 70s with acute or convalescent COVID-19. The sequenced material came from peripheral blood. This chain joins TRBV4-1 and TRBJ2-7; a possible D gene is TRBD2 (6 bases). This chain's CDR3 is CASSQGLAVGYEQYF. Here the CDR3 DNA reads TGCGCCAGCAGCCAAGGATTAGCGGTGGGCTACGAGCAGTACTTC.